This is a list of T cell receptor beta chains from one sample in a study of blood T cell repertoires in COVID-19. Sequenced by immunoSEQ multiplex PCR; TCRdb stores in-frame clones only, minus some. The sample has about 120,000 clones, roughly 85% seen once. Material for sequencing was peripheral blood. The receptors come from a man aged 40-49 years with acute or convalescent COVID-19. Each CDR3 is given with its conserved first and last residue. A D gene is named only where the DNA matches it firmly. Clone size appears in some rows only: once, few, many, or a class for an expanded clone.

>NA|TRBV28|TRBJ1-5|NA
CASSQGSQNQPQHF
TGTGCCAGCAGCCAGGGTAGCCAGAATCAGCCCCAGCATTTT
>TRBD1|TRBV18|TRBJ1-2|NA
CASSSNRGPTTNYGYTF
TGTGCCAGCTCATCCAACAGGGGCCCAACCACTAACTATGGCTACACCTTC
>TRBD2|TRBV10-2|TRBJ2-7|NA
CASRGLAGGPQGNSYEQYF
TGCGCCAGCAGGGGACTAGCGGGAGGGCCACAGGGTAATAGCTACGAGCAGTACTTC
>TRBD2|TRBV9|TRBJ2-3|NA
CASSATSGSNTDTQYF
TGTGCCAGCAGCGCGACTAGCGGGAGTAACACAGATACGCAGTATTTT
>NA|TRBV28|TRBJ2-1|once
CASRGGYNEQFF
TGTGCCAGCAGGGGGGGCTACAATGAGCAGTTCTTC
>NA|TRBV10-3|TRBJ1-5|NA
CAISESRAQNNQPQHF
TGTGCCATCAGTGAGTCCCGAGCCCAAAACAATCAGCCCCAGCATTTT
>TRBD1|TRBV6-5|TRBJ1-1|few
CASRPGQIYTEAFF
TGTGCCAGCAGGCCGGGACAGATTTACACTGAAGCTTTCTTT
>TRBD2|TRBV30|TRBJ2-3|NA
CAWTRTSGTDTQYF
TGTGCCTGGACCCGGACTAGCGGCACAGATACGCAGTATTTT
>NA|TRBV29-1|TRBJ1-5|NA
CSVRGSGNQPQHF
TGCAGCGTCCGGGGTTCGGGGAATCAGCCCCAGCATTTT
>NA|TRBV28|TRBJ1-4|once
CASSRQSTAVTNEKLFF
TGTGCCAGCAGTAGACAGTCAACGGCGGTAACTAATGAAAAACTGTTTTTT
>TRBD2|TRBV15|TRBJ2-2|once
CATSREAGAGLFF
TGTGCCACCAGCAGGGAAGCGGGAGCTGGGCTGTTTTTT
>TRBD2|TRBV5-4|TRBJ2-1|NA
CASSPSRLAGGAYNEQFF
TGTGCCAGCAGCCCCAGCCGACTAGCGGGGGGGGCCTACAATGAGCAGTTCTTC
>NA|TRBV4-1|TRBJ2-2|few
CASSQDSDLARELFF
TGCGCCAGCAGCCAAGACTCGGACTTGGCCCGGGAGCTGTTTTTT
>NA|TRBV19|TRBJ2-4|NA
CASSTRGSGGIQYF
TGTGCCAGTAGCACACGAGGGTCCGGAGGAATTCAGTACTTC
>NA|TRBV6-2/TRBV6-3|TRBJ2-1|NA
CASSIDIREQFF
TGTGCCAGCAGCATCGACATTCGTGAGCAGTTCTTC
>TRBD1|TRBV19|TRBJ1-1|NA
CASSPPTGKNTEAFF
TGTGCCAGTAGTCCCCCGACAGGGAAGAACACTGAAGCTTTCTTT
>NA|TRBV6-6|TRBJ2-5|NA
CASSYSSLDVETQYF
TGTGCCAGCAGTTACTCGAGTCTAGATGTTGAGACCCAGTACTTC
>NA|TRBV19|TRBJ1-2|NA
CASSIIKGSVPYGYTF
TGTGCCAGTAGTATAATTAAGGGGTCGGTGCCCTATGGCTACACCTTC
>TRBD2|TRBV27|TRBJ2-7|NA
CASSSPRLAGGLVYYEQYF
TGTGCCAGCAGTTCCCCCCGACTAGCGGGAGGCCTCGTCTACTACGAGCAGTACTTC
>TRBD1|TRBV7-3|TRBJ2-6|few
CASSSQTGGAGANVLTF
TGTGCCAGCAGCTCTCAGACAGGGGGAGCTGGGGCCAACGTCCTGACTTTC
>NA|TRBV6-5|TRBJ2-7|NA
CASNYPYEQYF
TGTGCCAGCAACTACCCCTACGAGCAGTACTTC
>TRBD1|TRBV29-1|TRBJ2-7|NA
CSVNRGLDEQYF
TGCAGCGTAAACAGGGGGTTGGACGAGCAGTACTTC
>TRBD1|TRBV19|TRBJ1-5|NA
CASSIDPTGTGYDQPQHF
TGTGCCAGTAGTATAGATCCCACGGGGACAGGATATGATCAGCCCCAGCATTTT
>NA|TRBV7-2|TRBJ1-5|NA
CASSPAPQGMEPQHF
TGTGCCAGCAGCCCCGCGCCCCAGGGGATGGAGCCCCAGCATTTT
>TRBD1|TRBV7-8|TRBJ2-3|once
CASSSPTRGSTDTQYF
TGTGCCAGCAGCTCCCCAACCAGGGGGAGCACAGATACGCAGTATTTT
>TRBD2|TRBV5-6|TRBJ2-7|NA
CASSLREAGKQYF
TGTGCCAGCAGCTTGCGGGAGGCCGGGAAGCAGTACTTC
>NA|TRBV19|TRBJ1-5|NA
CASSIAARQPQHF
TGTGCCAGTAGTATAGCAGCTAGGCAGCCCCAGCATTTT
>TRBD2|TRBV5-6|TRBJ2-5|NA
CASSLYSGGPWETQYF
TGTGCCAGCAGCTTGTATTCGGGGGGGCCTTGGGAGACCCAGTACTTC
>TRBD1|TRBV3-1/TRBV3-2|TRBJ1-6|NA
CASSPGQGQGSPLHF
TGTGCCAGCAGCCCGGGACAGGGACAAGGATCACCCCTCCACTTT
>TRBD2|TRBV10-2|TRBJ2-1|NA
CASLEASGGALSEQFF
TGCGCCAGCCTGGAGGCTAGCGGGGGGGCCTTGAGTGAGCAGTTCTTC
>NA|TRBV5-4|TRBJ1-5|once
CASSLEGVNQPQHF
TGTGCCAGCAGCTTGGAGGGAGTCAATCAGCCCCAGCATTTT
>TRBD1|TRBV4-2|TRBJ2-6|NA
CASSQDRAGGRSGANVLTF
TGTGCCAGCAGCCAAGATAGGGCAGGGGGCAGGTCTGGGGCCAACGTCCTGACTTTC
>TRBD2|TRBV2|TRBJ2-5|NA
CASSRGHAGGRQETQYF
TGTGCCAGCAGTAGGGGCCACGCGGGGGGCCGCCAAGAGACCCAGTACTTC
>TRBD1|TRBV11-2|TRBJ1-4|NA
CASSFRQGGEKLFF
TGTGCCAGCAGCTTCCGACAGGGTGGTGAAAAACTGTTTTTT
>NA|TRBV18|TRBJ2-3|NA
CASSPPTRNTQYF
TGTGCCAGCTCACCACCGACGAGGAATACGCAGTATTTT
>TRBD1|TRBV19|TRBJ1-2|NA
CASSNRGAVGYTF
TGTGCCAGTAGTAACAGGGGGGCAGTAGGCTACACCTTC
>TRBD1|TRBV30|TRBJ2-7|NA
CAWSVWGQGAYEQYF
TGTGCCTGGAGTGTATGGGGACAGGGAGCCTACGAGCAGTACTTC
>NA|TRBV7-2|TRBJ1-2|NA
CASSLDRDYGYTF
TGTGCCAGCAGCTTAGACAGGGACTATGGCTACACCTTC
>TRBD1|TRBV20-1|TRBJ2-5|NA
CSATGGGTQYF
TGCAGTGCTACAGGGGGTGGGACCCAGTACTTC
>NA|TRBV19|TRBJ2-2|NA
CASSIRRRSNTGELFF
TGTGCCAGTAGTATCCGGCGGAGATCGAACACCGGGGAGCTGTTTTTT
>TRBD2|TRBV18|TRBJ2-5|NA
CASSSRLAEETQYF
TGTGCCAGTAGCAGCCGACTAGCGGAAGAGACCCAGTACTTC
>NA|TRBV30|TRBJ2-2|NA
CAWSGTRNTGELFF
TGTGCCTGGAGTGGGACACGGAACACCGGGGAGCTGTTTTTT
>NA|TRBV27|TRBJ2-7|few
CASSITLRTSSYEQYF
TGTGCCAGCAGTATTACACTCCGGACAAGCTCCTACGAGCAGTACTTC
>TRBD2|TRBV29-1|TRBJ2-2|NA
CSVESWREDTGELFF
TGCAGCGTTGAAAGCTGGCGGGAGGACACCGGGGAGCTGTTTTTT
>NA|TRBV7-3|TRBJ1-4|NA
CASSSGGLGEKLFF
TGTGCCAGCAGCTCCGGAGGCTTGGGTGAAAAACTGTTTTTT
>TRBD2|TRBV29-1|TRBJ2-1|few
CSAGTSFDEQFF
TGCAGCGCCGGGACTAGTTTCGATGAGCAGTTCTTC
>NA|TRBV6-5|TRBJ1-1|NA
CASRAQGSGTEAFF
TGTGCCAGCAGAGCCCAGGGGTCGGGGACTGAAGCTTTCTTT
>NA|TRBV7-9|TRBJ2-1|NA
CASSQGLGPRAHNEQFF
TGTGCCAGCAGCCAGGGGCTAGGCCCCAGGGCACACAATGAGCAGTTCTTC
>NA|TRBV6-5|TRBJ1-4|NA
CASSYDRKGEKLFF
TGTGCCAGCAGTTACGACAGAAAGGGTGAAAAACTGTTTTTT
>NA|TRBV4-2|TRBJ2-7|NA
CASSSQSGSVYEQYF
TGTGCCAGCAGTAGTCAGTCCGGCAGCGTATACGAGCAGTACTTC